This TCR beta chain was retrieved from a study of T cell changes during pregnancy in multiple sclerosis. The CDR3 has 14 residues. Germline trimming cut 6 bases from V and 4 bases from J; bases unmatched to any gene: 5. Per the germline V gene, CDR1 is SNHLY and CDR2 is FYNNEI. Repertoires were generated with immunoSEQ multiplex PCR, while TCRdb's copy carries only in-frame clones and drops some. The repertoire holds 100,000 or so clones, with approximately 95% as singletons. This chain links TRBV2 with TRBJ1-4; 7 bases align to TRBD1. The sequences come from peripheral blood, collected after pregnancy. The clonotype originates from a female donor with multiple sclerosis, enrolled in a pregnancy study. The CDR3 DNA is TGTGCCAGCAGCCTGACAGGGCTTAATGAAAAACTGTTTTTT. Amino acids: CASSLTGLNEKLFF.